Below, 5 T cell receptor beta chains from the same sample are listed, as sequenced in a study of blood T cell repertoires in COVID-19. Libraries were prepared by immunoSEQ multiplex PCR; TCRdb keeps only in-frame clonotypes and omits some of them. The table records over 50,000 clones, approximately 84% of them present only once. The sample was peripheral blood. These TCRs come from a human donor in a cohort sampled during active COVID-19.

Ten or more counts support this clone. This chain connects TRBV7-8 to TRBJ2-7, with 8 positions matching TRBD1. The CDR3 runs to 14 residues. The J segment lost 4 bases and the V segment lost 5 bases, leaving 7 bases of the junction unmatched. CDR1 SGHVS and CDR2 FQNEAQ come from the germline V gene. This CDR3 reads CASSPRTGRYEQYF. CDR3 sequence (DNA): TGTGCCAGCAGCCCCCGGACAGGGAGGTACGAGCAGTACTTC.

The chain joins TRBV19 to TRBJ2-7, with 13 nucleotides matching TRBD2. The trim removed 6 bases at V and 5 bases at J, leaving 10 bases unmatched. Germline CDR1 LNHDA, CDR2 SQIVND (reference sequence). CDR3 length equals 16 residues. DNA for the CDR3: TGTGCCAGTAGGGTCATCGGACTAGCGGGGGAGGACGAGCAGTACTTC. Translated: CASRVIGLAGEDEQYF.

The chain couples TRBV5-1 to TRBJ1-6, with D possibly being TRBD1 (5 bases). The CDR3 sequence is 15 residues long. Germline values: CDR1 SGHRS, CDR2 YFSETQ. The V end lost 0 bases, the J end lost 5 bases, and 9 bases lay between the germline ends. The CDR3: CASSLVGAHNSPLHF. The CDR3, as DNA: TGCGCCAGCAGCTTGGTAGGGGCCCATAATTCACCCCTCCACTTT.

The chain uses TRBV28 and TRBJ2-7; 7 nucleotides line up with TRBD1. The junction had 7 bases not matched to a gene; V was cut back by 3 bases and J by 2 bases. Germline loops: CDR1 MDHEN, CDR2 SYDVKM. This CDR3 is built from 15 residues. The CDR3 region is CASSLTGTLTYEQYF. CDR3 nucleotides: TGTGCCAGCAGTTTGACAGGGACACTGACCTACGAGCAGTACTTC.

This chain connects TRBV10-1 to TRBJ2-1, with 10 bases identical to TRBD2. Losses at the gene ends were 2 bases for V and 8 bases for J; bases not matched to a gene: 18. The CDR3 has 19 amino acids. Germline assignment: CDR1 WNHNN and CDR2 SYGVQD (reference sequence). The CDR3 here is CASSEADWVSGRAEDEQFF. In nucleotides, the CDR3 is TGCGCCAGCAGTGAGGCGGATTGGGTAAGCGGGAGGGCCGAGGATGAGCAGTTCTTC.